The clone carrying this T cell receptor (beta chain) occurred a few times. Germline trimming cut 7 bases from V and 7 bases from J; bases unmatched to any gene: 8. The germline CDR1 and CDR2 sequences are ENHRY and SYGVKD. This CDR3 has 13 amino acids. MiXCR, applied by TCRdb to the RT-PCR reads, yields one record per CDR3 protein. Of about 570,000 distinct CDR3 sequences in the sample, approximately 11% were seen once. This sample is part of a study of response to subunit inactivated influenza vaccine. The data were also submitted as part of a second study, on T cells expressing NK-cell markers. This second study says: 5'RACE template switching with UMIs generated TCR beta cDNA. Eight donors were sequenced, of whom seven were HCMV-seropositive, while the remaining one was HCMV-seronegative. Dominance of the CD3+CD56-NKG2C+ fraction by these clonotypes also held in several donors. Nothing established the HCMV specificity of expanded NKG2C+ T cell clones.

The rearrangement joins TRBV10-3 to TRBJ1-2; 8 nucleotides line up with TRBD1. Sample: PBMCs from blood, taken on the day of vaccination. The sequence derives from a man in his forties or fifties who received an inactivated influenza vaccine. The CDR3 DNA follows: TGTGCCATCACCACCGGACAGGGCCGTGGCTACACCTTC. This codes for CAITTGQGRGYTF.